The 26 T cell receptor beta chains below were found in one sample sequenced in a study of blood T cell repertoires in COVID-19. The table came from immunoSEQ multiplex PCR; TCRdb's copy has only in-frame clones and leaves some out. The data contain around 190,000 clones, roughly four fifths of them seen just once; the ten biggest clones take up about 9.3%. Sample: PBMCs or T cells enriched from blood (not recorded which). The receptors shown here come from a man aged 35 to 55 who had recovered from COVID-19.

This clone appeared a few times. The chain uses TRBV4-2 and TRBJ1-3, with D unresolved. Trimming shortened V by 0 bases and J by 3 bases, and 15 bases separated the two germline ends. This CDR3 contains 17 residues. CDR1 LGHNA and CDR2 YNFKEQ come from the germline V gene. The CDR3 region has the DNA TGTGCCAGCAGCCAAGATGTGGTTGGGCAGATTGGAAACACCATATATTTT. Its protein is CASSQDVVGQIGNTIYF.

The J gene is TRBJ1-5, the V gene TRBV6-5, with no clear D. Germline V gene lookup returns CDR1 MNHEY and CDR2 SVGAGI. This CDR3 is built from 13 residues. V dropped 6 bases and J dropped 7 bases, with 13 bases sitting between them. CDR3 residues: CASRYLEGQPQHF. The CDR3 nucleotides read TGTGCCAGCAGATACCTGGAGGGACAGCCCCAGCATTTT.

This chain connects TRBV18 to TRBJ1-3, with D maybe TRBD1 (6 bases). Trimming stripped 8 bases from V and 3 bases from J, with 14 bases between. The CDR3 runs 14 residues. Germline lookup yields CDR1 KGHSH and CDR2 LQKENI. The CDR3 DNA reads as TGTGCCAGCCAGCGGGGGGCAAGTGGAAACACCATATATTTT. Protein: CASQRGASGNTIYF.

V and J are TRBV12-2 and TRBJ2-1; the table's D gene call, TRBD2, was not cross checked with the DNA. TRBV12-2 is an annotated pseudogene. This CDR3 is 14 amino acids long. The CDR3 DNA reads TGTGCAAGTCGCTCCCATCCCTCTAGCGATGAGCAGTTCTTC. Protein: CASRSHPSSDEQFF.

V usage is TRBV29-1 and J usage is TRBJ1-1; 12 bases are shared with TRBD1. Germline V gives CDR1 SQVTM, CDR2 ANQGSEA. This CDR3 contains 13 residues. Trimming took 4 bases from V and 5 from J; bases not matched to a gene: 2. CDR3 sequence reads: CSVGDRGLTEAFF. CDR3 bases: TGCAGCGTTGGGGACAGGGGGCTGACTGAAGCTTTCTTT.

The V and J genes are TRBV7-8 and TRBJ2-7; D is perhaps TRBD2 (6 bases). Germline V lookup: CDR1 SGHVS, CDR2 FQNEAQ. V lost 5 bases to trimming and J lost 6 bases, with 14 bases between them. There are 13 residues in the CDR3. CDR3 coding DNA: TGTGCCAGCAGCCCCGGTTTGGGGGGCGAGCAGTACTTC. It encodes CASSPGLGGEQYF.

The V call is TRBV5-5, the J call TRBJ1-2, with no clear D. The CDR3 spans 16 residues. CDR1 SGHKS and CDR2 YYEKEE come from the germline V gene (reference sequence). V was cut by 6 bases and J by 0 bases, with 18 bases left in between. CDR3 sequence (DNA): TGTGCCAGCATCCCTAAAGTGGGTCAGGCTAACTATGGCTACACCTTC. Translating it yields CASIPKVGQANYGYTF.

The chain uses TRBV2 and TRBJ1-1; D is undetermined. The CDR3 loop spans 9 amino acids. Trimming stripped 3 bases from V and 11 bases from J, with 4 bases between. Germline-derived CDR1 and CDR2 are SNHLY and FYNNEI. CDR3 DNA: TGTGCCAGCAGTGAGAGGGCTTTCTTT. This gives the protein CASSERAFF.

Only a few counts were recorded for this clone. The rearrangement links TRBV7-9 to TRBJ1-2, with TRBD1 identical over 8 bases. CDR1 and CDR2 from the germline V gene are SEHNR and FQNEAQ (reference sequence). The CDR3 spans 15 residues. V shed 5 bases, J shed 2 bases, and the junction held 7 bases outside the gene matches. The CDR3 is CASSDTTGANYGYTF. Here the CDR3 DNA reads TGTGCCAGCAGCGACACGACAGGGGCGAACTATGGCTACACCTTC.

This clone was found a few times. The gene calls are TRBV20-1 and TRBJ1-4, with D perhaps matching TRBD1 (5 bases). Germline loops: CDR1 DFQATT, CDR2 SNEGSKA (reference sequence). V was clipped by 8 bases and J by 8 bases, with 9 bases between them. The CDR3 loop spans 10 amino acids. In DNA form, the CDR3 reads TGCAGTTCCTGGGGCGAAAAACTGTTTTTT. Encoded protein: CSSWGEKLFF.

The chain uses TRBV5-4 and TRBJ1-4, with TRBD1 matching 7 bases. V shed 0 bases and J 6 bases; nucleotides not matched to a gene: 5. The CDR3 extends over 15 amino acids. Looked up from germline, CDR1 is SGHNT and CDR2 is YYREEE (reference sequence). CDR3 sequence (DNA): TGTGCCAGCAGCTTGGACAGGGGTAGGGATGAAAAACTGTTTTTT. This translates into CASSLDRGRDEKLFF. The full variable domain, with the rest looked up from reference TRBV5-4 and TRBJ1-4, is ETGVTQSPTHLIKTRGQQVTLRCSSQSGHNTVSWYQQALGQGPQFIFQYYREEENGRGNFPPRFSGLQFPNYSSELNVNALELDDSALYLCASSLDRGRDEKLFFGSGTQLSVL.

This sequence joins TRBV6-5 and TRBJ1-6; D not certain. CDR3 size: 13 residues. V dropped 0 bases and J dropped 9 bases, with 6 bases sitting between them. CDR1 MNHEY and CDR2 SVGAGI come from the germline V gene. CDR3 sequence reads: CASSYSRGSPLHF. The DNA for the CDR3 is TGTGCCAGCAGTTACTCCCGCGGTTCACCCCTCCACTTT.

This clone was observed a handful of times. The V call is TRBV10-3, the J call TRBJ2-1; 9 nucleotides align to TRBD2. The CDR3 sequence is 18 residues long. Looked up from germline, CDR1 is ENHRY and CDR2 is SYGVKD. The trim removed 4 bases at V and 2 bases at J, leaving 12 bases unmatched. The CDR3 spells CAISGGFSGRGAYNEQFF. The CDR3 region has the DNA TGTGCCATCAGTGGGGGATTTAGCGGGAGAGGGGCCTACAATGAGCAGTTCTTC.

This chain connects TRBV3-1 (or the pseudogene TRBV3-2) to TRBJ1-6, with D unresolved. Trimming shortened V by 5 bases and J by 7 bases, and 9 bases separated the two germline ends. Germline CDR1 is LGHDT and CDR2 is YNNKEL (reference sequence). The CDR3 totals 13 residues. The CDR3 spells CASSYSVNSPLHF. The CDR3 nucleotides are TGTGCCAGCAGCTACTCCGTCAATTCACCCCTCCACTTT.

V gene TRBV30 combines with J gene TRBJ2-1; TRBD2 matches 9 bases. V shed 1 base and J 6 bases; nucleotides not matched to a gene: 4. This CDR3 region has 14 residues. The germline gives CDR1 GTSNPN, CDR2 SVGIG (reference sequence). This chain's CDR3 is CAWSDSGSRNEQFF. The CDR3, as DNA: TGTGCCTGGAGTGATAGCGGGAGTCGCAATGAGCAGTTCTTC.

This chain connects TRBV7-9 to TRBJ1-1; TRBD1 is a possible D gene (5 bases). With 5 bases removed from V and 1 base from J, the gap between germline ends came to 11 bases. The CDR3 contains 14 residues. CDR1 and CDR2 (germline): SEHNR, FQNEAQ (reference sequence). The CDR3 bases are TGTGCCAGCAGCAAATGGACAAAGAACACTGAAGCTTTCTTT. Translation gives CASSKWTKNTEAFF.

A few counts support this clone. The V and J genes are TRBV6-5 and TRBJ1-5; TRBD1 matches at 8 bases. Per the germline V gene, CDR1 is MNHEY and CDR2 is SVGAGI. The CDR3 is made up of 15 amino acids. J lost 1 base, V lost 2 bases, and 1 base had no gene match. DNA of the CDR3: TGTGCCAGCAGTTACGACAGGGGCAGCAATCAGCCCCAGCATTTT. This sequence encodes CASSYDRGSNQPQHF.

This chain uses TRBV25-1 with TRBJ1-1; D is uncertain. The V gene lost 5 bases and the J gene lost 0 bases, with 7 bases spanning the gap. The CDR3 contains 13 residues. Germline assignment: CDR1 MGHDK and CDR2 SYGVNS. CDR3 DNA: TGTGCCAGCAGTCTACAGTTGAACACTGAAGCTTTCTTT. Protein product: CASSLQLNTEAFF.

The chain couples TRBV18 to TRBJ2-3; D possibly corresponds to TRBD2 (6 bases). Between the trimmed V and J ends, which lost 4 bases and 1 base, there was a span of 15 bases. CDR3 length: 16 amino acids. Germline CDR1 KGHSH, CDR2 LQKENI. For the CDR3, the DNA is TGTGCCAGCTCACGGGACTCCCTGATACGCACAGATACGCAGTATTTT. Translated, it gives CASSRDSLIRTDTQYF.

The chain recombines TRBV2 with TRBJ1-5; 7 bases agree with TRBD1. The germline V gene has CDR1 SNHLY and CDR2 FYNNEI. This CDR3 has 15 amino acids. V dropped 4 bases and J dropped 3; count of bases not matched to a gene: 6. The CDR3 loop reads CASSAGTVVNQPQHF. The CDR3 DNA reads TGTGCCAGCAGTGCCGGGACAGTAGTCAATCAGCCCCAGCATTTT.

This rearrangement joins TRBV5-1 to TRBJ2-3; TRBD2 matches at 8 bases. J was trimmed by 1 base and V by 0 bases; bases with no gene match: 4. The germline V gene has CDR1 SGHRS and CDR2 YFSETQ. This CDR3 is 16 amino acids long. CDR3 nucleotides: TGCGCCAGCAGCTTGGCCGGGGGGGCAGGCACAGATACGCAGTATTTT. It encodes CASSLAGGAGTDTQYF.

J is TRBJ2-7 and V is TRBV7-2, with 8 bases lining up with TRBD1. CDR1 SGHTA and CDR2 FQGNSA come from the germline V gene. The V gene end was trimmed by 5 bases and the J gene end by 5 bases; junction bases not matched to a gene: 5. This CDR3 comprises 13 residues. CDR3 in DNA: TGTGCCAGCAGCAGGACAGGGTTCCACGAGCAGTACTTC. Translation: CASSRTGFHEQYF.

V and J are TRBV7-9 and TRBJ1-1, with 8 bases that match TRBD1. This CDR3 contains 15 residues. The V and J ends lost 6 bases and 0 bases, in that order; junction bases with no gene match: 6. CDR1 is SEHNR, CDR2 FQNEAQ, per germline (reference sequence). In DNA form, the CDR3 reads TGTGCCAGCAGTATTCCGGACAGGGTGAACACTGAAGCTTTCTTT. It is translated as CASSIPDRVNTEAFF.

In nucleotides, the CDR3 is TGTGCCAGCAGTTTCGGGACTGACTATGGCTACACCTTC. It is translated as CASSFGTDYGYTF. This sequence joins TRBV12-3 or TRBV12-4 and TRBJ1-2; D may be TRBD1 (5 bases). The CDR3 sequence is 13 residues long. V was clipped by 3 bases and J by 3 bases, with 8 bases between them.

This chain links TRBV11-2 with TRBJ2-5, with unresolved D. V was shortened by 1 base and J by 1 base, with 7 bases between the two germline ends. Germline lookup yields CDR1 SGHAT and CDR2 FQNNGV. The CDR3 consists of 14 residues. CDR3 nucleotides: TGTGCCAGCAGCTTAGTGGCTGCCCAAGAGACCCAGTACTTC. Encoded protein: CASSLVAAQETQYF.

The CDR3 loop reads CASSHPQRDEQFF. In DNA, the CDR3 is TGTGCCAGCAGCCACCCCCAACGCGATGAGCAGTTCTTC. The chain links TRBV7-9 to TRBJ2-1, with no clear D. This CDR3 is built from 13 residues. Per germline, CDR1 SEHNR and CDR2 FQNEAQ (reference sequence). V gave up 5 bases and J gave up 8 bases, with 13 bases separating them.